These 17 T cell receptor beta chains were sequenced from one sample in a study of OX40 agonist ivuxolimab in advanced cancers. Assay: immunoSEQ multiplex PCR; the TCRdb copy retains only in-frame clones and omits some. The repertoire holds 30,000 to 40,000 clones, with over 85% as singletons. The specimen comprised CD4+ or CD8+ T cells sorted from blood, sampled in a trial of the OX40 agonist ivuxolimab. These receptors all stem from an adult with an advanced solid tumor such as melanoma, head and neck, liver or kidney cancer.

This rearrangement joins TRBV18 to TRBJ1-1, with 10 positions matching TRBD1. Per the germline V gene, CDR1 is KGHSH and CDR2 is LQKENI. V shed 0 bases and J 6 bases; nucleotides not matched to a gene: 1. The CDR3 sequence is 14 residues long. For the CDR3, the DNA is TGTGCCAGCTCACCACCGGGGACAGGGGCTGAAGCTTTCTTT. As protein: CASSPPGTGAEAFF.

This clone was observed a single time. The chain is built from TRBV19 and TRBJ2-2; D may be TRBD2 (6 bases). Trimming left V 7 bases short and J 6 bases short, with 15 bases between. The V gene's germline CDR1 is LNHDA and CDR2 SQIVND (reference sequence). This CDR3 comprises 14 residues. The CDR3 protein is CASIPGGIAGELFF. DNA for the CDR3: TGTGCCAGTATCCCTGGGGGGATCGCCGGGGAGCTGTTTTTT.

The chain recombines TRBV5-6 with TRBJ1-1; D not resolved. The CDR3 length is 11 residues. In germline, CDR1 is SGHDT, CDR2 YYEEEE. V shed 3 bases and J shed 6 bases, with 6 bases lying between them. CDR3: CASSSGSEAFF. CDR3 DNA: TGTGCCAGCAGCTCCGGATCTGAAGCTTTCTTT.

The chain employs TRBV5-4 and TRBJ2-1, with D uncertain. This CDR3 region has 11 residues. Germline values: CDR1 SGHNT, CDR2 YYREEE (reference sequence). The V end was cut by 3 bases, the J end by 9 bases, with 7 bases between. This CDR3 is CASSSVVEQFF. In DNA, the CDR3 is TGTGCCAGCAGCTCCGTCGTTGAGCAGTTCTTC.

This chain links TRBV6-1 with TRBJ2-7; tentative D call: TRBD1 (5 bases). The length of the CDR3 is 14 residues. Germline V CDR1 and CDR2: MNHNS, SASEGT. V dropped 3 bases and J dropped 3 bases, with 12 bases sitting between them. CDR3 nucleotides: TGTGCCAGCAGTGATACAGGAGCCGGCTACGAGCAGTACTTC. It yields the protein CASSDTGAGYEQYF.

This clone was detected only once. One end of the junction varies from germline; a read error may be responsible. The chain links TRBV11-2 to TRBJ2-3; D gene ambiguous. This CDR3 spans 18 amino acids. Germline CDR1 SGHAT, CDR2 FQNNGV. The DNA of the CDR3 is TGTGCCAGCAGCGACCCGCCCCGCTCGGACGAGCCCACAAATACGCAGTATTTT. Translated: CASSDPPRSDEPTNTQYF. The full variable domain, completed using reference TRBV11-2 and TRBJ2-3, is EAGVAQSPRYKIIEKRQSVAFWCNPISGHATLYWYQQILGQGPKLLIQFQNNGVVDDSQLPKDRFSAERLKGVDSTLKIQPAKLEDSAVYLCASSDPPRSDEPTNTQYFGPGTRLTVL.

This chain connects TRBV7-6 to TRBJ2-2; 7 nucleotides agree with TRBD1. The CDR3 totals 16 residues. Germline CDR1 SGHVS, CDR2 FNYEAQ. Unmatched junction bases numbered 11, after V lost 6 bases and J lost 4 bases. This CDR3 reads CASSNDRERSTGELFF. Written as DNA, the CDR3 is TGTGCCAGCAGTAACGACAGGGAACGGAGCACCGGGGAGCTGTTTTTT.

This chain links TRBV9 with TRBJ1-5; no clear D. V gave up 1 base and J gave up 11 bases, with 13 bases separating them. Per germline, CDR1 SGDLS and CDR2 YYNGEE. The CDR3 has 13 residues. The CDR3 DNA reads as TGTGCCAGCAGCGTAATCGCCGCCGGGACCCAGCATTTT. Translated, it gives CASSVIAAGTQHF.

V is TRBV11-2 and J is TRBJ2-1; 12 nucleotides align to TRBD1. The CDR3 sequence is 17 residues long. Germline CDR1 reads SGHAT; CDR2 reads FQNNGV. J lost 9 bases, V lost 0 bases, and 9 bases had no gene match. CDR3 amino acids: CASSLDLRGTGGREQFF. The DNA of the CDR3 is TGTGCCAGCAGCTTAGATCTAAGAGGGACAGGGGGCCGTGAGCAGTTCTTC.

J is TRBJ1-4 and V is TRBV28, with 8 bases that match TRBD1. The CDR3 has 15 residues. The germline V gene has CDR1 MDHEN and CDR2 SYDVKM. V was clipped by 7 bases and J by 8 bases; unmatched bases: 12. The CDR3 DNA is TGTGCCAGCAATCAAGAGGCAGGGGGCGGCGAAAAACTGTTTTTT. Translation: CASNQEAGGGEKLFF.

This chain uses TRBV28 with TRBJ1-5; 7 bases are a match to TRBD1. V lost 7 bases, J lost 4 bases, and 10 bases stayed unmatched. Germline V CDR1 and CDR2: MDHEN, SYDVKM. This CDR3 comprises 15 residues. In DNA, the CDR3 is TGTGCCAGCACCTTCACGACAGGGCCGAATCAGCCCCAGCATTTT. Amino acid sequence: CASTFTTGPNQPQHF.

The chain has TRBV10-2 and TRBJ2-3; D call uncertain. The germline V gene has CDR1 WSHSY and CDR2 SAAADI. Deletions cut 4 bases from V and 6 bases from J, with 8 bases between. The CDR3 has 12 residues. In DNA form, the CDR3 reads TGCGCCAGCAGTGTGAGTTGGGATACGCAGTATTTT. Translating gives CASSVSWDTQYF.

The chain has TRBV19 and TRBJ2-1; TRBD1 might be the D (5 bases). The germline gives CDR1 LNHDA, CDR2 SQIVND (reference sequence). V shed 5 bases and J shed 5 bases, with 10 bases lying between them. There are 13 residues in the CDR3. Written as DNA, the CDR3 is TGTGCCAGTAGTCTCGGACATAACAATGAGCAGTTCTTC. Translation gives CASSLGHNNEQFF.

This rearrangement joins TRBV5-4 to TRBJ1-1, with 8 bases aligning to TRBD1. Unmatched junction bases numbered 10, after V lost 3 bases and J lost 0 bases. This CDR3 is built from 17 residues. CDR1 SGHNT and CDR2 YYREEE come from the germline V gene (reference sequence). CDR3 loop: CASSSIGQGQMNTEAFF. The CDR3 DNA is TGTGCCAGCAGCTCCATCGGACAGGGACAAATGAACACTGAAGCTTTCTTT.

This clone was detected only a few times. The chain is built from TRBV5-6 and TRBJ2-1; 10 nucleotides line up with TRBD1. Germline values: CDR1 SGHDT, CDR2 YYEEEE. Trimming at V came to 0 bases and at J to 1 base, leaving 1 base not matched to a gene. The CDR3 runs to 16 residues. The CDR3 nucleotides are TGTGCCAGCAGCTTGGGGGGACAGGGGTCCTACAATGAGCAGTTCTTC. Translation gives CASSLGGQGSYNEQFF.

This chain joins TRBV29-1 and TRBJ1-2, with TRBD1 matching 10 bases. Trimming at V came to 5 bases and at J to 4 bases, leaving 13 bases not matched to a gene. The length of the CDR3 is 16 residues. Per the germline V gene, CDR1 is SQVTM and CDR2 is ANQGSEA. Here the CDR3 DNA reads TGCAGCGTTTTCTTGGCCGGGACAGGGGACTTCTATGGCTACACCTTC. Its protein is CSVFLAGTGDFYGYTF.

This clone appeared once. The chain is built from TRBV6-5 and TRBJ2-3, with D uncertain. V was pared by 0 bases and J by 4 bases, with 8 bases between. The V gene's germline CDR1 is MNHEY and CDR2 SVGAGI. The CDR3 length is 14 residues. The CDR3 region has the DNA TGTGCCAGCAGTTACTCGAAGGTAGCAGATACGCAGTATTTT. Amino acids: CASSYSKVADTQYF.